The clone carrying this T cell receptor (beta chain) occurred a few times. The data were taken from a study of T cells after yellow fever vaccination. TCRdb reprocessed the 5' RACE reads with MiXCR, giving one entry per CDR3 protein. Of hundreds of thousands of distinct CDR3 sequences in the sample, around an eighth are singletons; the top ten hold about 14%. Here the sequenced sample was PBMCs, taken on the day of the yellow fever booster vaccination. The TCR sequence derives from a man aged 30-40 years who received the YFV17D yellow fever vaccine.

CDR3 DNA: TGTGCCATCCAGGGACAGGGGAACACCGGGGAGCTGTTTTTT. Translating it yields CAIQGQGNTGELFF. The V and J genes are TRBV10-3 and TRBJ2-2, with 9 bases lining up with TRBD1. The CDR3 sequence is 14 residues long. The J segment lost 1 base and the V segment lost 8 bases, leaving 2 bases of the junction unmatched. The germline V gene has CDR1 ENHRY and CDR2 SYGVKD.